Given below is one T cell receptor (beta chain) in context. The antigen remains undetermined. Germline V lookup: CDR1 SNHLY, CDR2 FYNNEI. The CDR3 runs to 15 residues. V shed 8 bases and J 4 bases; nucleotides not matched to a gene: 10. The data stem from a study of beta chain features in type 1 diabetes. About 110 mL of blood, on average, came from one heparinised draw per donor. Overall study results and limits: TCRB repertoires of naive, central memory and Treg cells appeared more similar among patients than among healthy donors. Moderate yet significant TCRB CDR3 shortening was seen in Type 1 diabetes patients in all four CD4+ subsets.

As every portion of the isolated RNA was reverse transcribed, the sequencing read expressed TCRB transcripts. Naive, central memory and regulatory T cell samples yielded about 3.57 million reads on average. The repertoire was sequenced with immunoSEQ multiplex PCR; TCRdb's copy has only in-frame clones and lacks some. The table includes a few hundred thousand clones, approximately 14% detected once. This receptor was identified in a man aged 25-45 years with type 1 diabetes. V is TRBV2 and J is TRBJ2-5; 10 nucleotides match TRBD2. Input material: naive CD4+ T cells from blood. CDR3 protein: CASPPSGGPSETQYF. For the CDR3, the DNA is TGTGCCAGCCCCCCTAGCGGGGGACCGTCAGAGACCCAGTACTTC.